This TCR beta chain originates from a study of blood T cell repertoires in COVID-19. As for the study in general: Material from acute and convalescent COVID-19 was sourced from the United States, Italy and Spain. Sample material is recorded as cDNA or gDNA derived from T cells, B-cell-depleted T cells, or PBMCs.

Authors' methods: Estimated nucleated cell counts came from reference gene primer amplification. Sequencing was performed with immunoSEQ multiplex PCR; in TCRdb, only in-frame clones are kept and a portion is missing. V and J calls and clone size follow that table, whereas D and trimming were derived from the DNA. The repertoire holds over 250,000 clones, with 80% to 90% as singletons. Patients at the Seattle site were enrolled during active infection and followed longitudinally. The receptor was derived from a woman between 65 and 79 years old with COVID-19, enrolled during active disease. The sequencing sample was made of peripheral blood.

As DNA, the CDR3 is TGTGCCAGCATTCAACAGGGGGCCCAGCCCCAGCATTTT. Amino acid sequence: CASIQQGAQPQHF. This sequence joins TRBV6-5 and TRBJ1-5; 9 bases are a match to TRBD1. CDR1 is MNHEY, CDR2 SVGAGI, per germline. The CDR3 consists of 13 residues. V was clipped by 7 bases and J by 7 bases; unmatched bases: 5.